The 30 T cell receptor beta chains presented below share a single source sample, sequenced in a study of identical twins. TCRdb ran MiXCR on the 5' RACE reads and lists one entry per CDR3 protein. This sample has more than 200,000 distinct CDR3 sequences, with over 8% found just once. What was sequenced was memory (CD45RO+) T cells sorted from blood. These receptors came from a young woman in good health.

CDR3 residues: CASSEGDYNEQFF. The CDR3 bases are TGTGCCAGCAGTGAAGGGGACTACAATGAGCAGTTCTTC. This chain links TRBV6-4 with TRBJ2-1; a weak D match, TRBD1 (5 bases). Germline V CDR1 and CDR2: MRHNA, SNTAGT. The length of the CDR3 is 13 residues. Trimming pared 3 bases from V and 3 bases from J, leaving 6 bases between.

This sequence joins TRBV2 and TRBJ2-1; possible D gene TRBD2, 5 bases. The CDR3 spans 12 residues. V was cut by 5 bases and J by 9 bases, with 11 bases left in between. Germline CDR1 SNHLY, CDR2 FYNNEI. CDR3 in amino acids: CASSLSGIEQFF. The DNA of the CDR3 is TGTGCCAGCAGTCTCAGCGGAATTGAGCAGTTCTTC.

The chain uses TRBV6-5 and TRBJ1-1; 8 bases line up with TRBD1. The J segment lost 7 bases and the V segment lost 4 bases, leaving 14 bases of the junction unmatched. The V gene's germline CDR1 is MNHEY and CDR2 SVGAGI. This CDR3 is 16 amino acids long. The CDR3 coding sequence is TGTGCCAGCAGTTCAATTAGACAGGGGAACCAAGGTGAAGCTTTCTTT. Residues: CASSSIRQGNQGEAFF.

This clonotype was detected many times. The gene calls are TRBV10-3 and TRBJ2-7; the D call may be TRBD1 or TRBD2 (5 bases each). V lost 4 bases to trimming and J lost 3 bases, with 13 bases between them. CDR3 length equals 14 residues. Germline CDR1 reads ENHRY; CDR2 reads SYGVKD. CDR3 sequence reads: CAISARGEVYEQYF. The CDR3 DNA sequence: TGTGCCATCAGTGCGAGAGGGGAAGTCTACGAGCAGTACTTC.

This clonotype showed up just a few times. The chain is built from TRBV7-2 and TRBJ2-3; D is unresolved. The V end was cut by 5 bases, the J end by 6 bases, with 9 bases between. CDR1 SGHTA and CDR2 FQGNSA come from the germline V gene. The CDR3 is 12 residues long. CDR3 DNA sequence: TGTGCCAGCAGCAGAAAGTTGGATACGCAGTATTTT. Amino acids: CASSRKLDTQYF.

The sample holds many counts of this clonotype. V is TRBV5-1 and J is TRBJ2-2, with D hard to call. The germline CDR1 and CDR2 sequences are SGHRS and YFSETQ. The CDR3 consists of 14 residues. Trimming stripped 0 bases from V and 4 bases from J, with 7 bases between. CDR3 residues: CASSLAQSTGELFF. The DNA of the CDR3 is TGCGCCAGCAGCTTGGCACAGAGCACCGGGGAGCTGTTTTTT.

The rearrangement links TRBV6-6 to TRBJ2-7, with no clear D. Trimming cost V 0 bases and J 7 bases, with 10 bases left between them. This CDR3 is built from 13 residues. Germline V gene sequence: CDR1 MNHNY, CDR2 SVGAGI (reference sequence). Here the CDR3 DNA reads TGTGCCAGCAGTTACTCGGTCAATGGAGAGCAGTACTTC. The encoded protein is CASSYSVNGEQYF.

This clonotype was seen more than once but under ten times. The chain joins TRBV20-1 to TRBJ2-3; tentative D call: TRBD2 (5 bases). Germline V gene sequence: CDR1 DFQATT, CDR2 SNEGSKA (reference sequence). Trimming left V 5 bases short and J 4 bases short, with 13 bases between. The CDR3 extends over 13 amino acids. CDR3 sequence reads: CSAGERTADTQYF. CDR3 nucleotides: TGCAGTGCTGGGGAGCGCACGGCAGATACGCAGTATTTT.

As regards this clonotype: The junction departs from the called germline gene at one end, perhaps through a read error. The CDR3 DNA sequence: TGCAGTGCTCGAGAACTAGCGGGAGGGCTCAATGAGCAGTTCTTC. Protein: CSARELAGGLNEQFF. This chain joins TRBV20-1 and TRBJ2-1, with 13 bases matching TRBD2. The V gene's germline CDR1 is DFQATT and CDR2 SNEGSKA (reference sequence). The CDR3 contains 15 residues.

This clonotype was counted between two and nine times. The chain uses TRBV14 and TRBJ2-1; D assignment may be TRBD1 or TRBD2 (5 bases each). Germline V gene data show CDR1 as SGHDN and CDR2 as FVKESK. Trimming pared 3 bases from V and 4 bases from J, leaving 13 bases between. This CDR3 region has 15 residues. The CDR3 protein is CASSQGIGEYNEQFF. CDR3 coding DNA: TGTGCCAGCAGCCAGGGTATAGGGGAGTACAATGAGCAGTTCTTC.

This clonotype has just a few counts. This rearrangement joins TRBV6-5 to TRBJ2-1; 8 bases map to TRBD2. The CDR3 runs to 16 residues. CDR1 is MNHEY, CDR2 SVGAGI, per germline. After removal of 2 bases from V and 1 base from J, the junction contained 4 bases not matched to a gene. The CDR3: CASSYKGTSSYNEQFF. The CDR3 nucleotides read TGTGCCAGCAGTTACAAAGGGACTAGTTCCTACAATGAGCAGTTCTTC.

This clonotype was found many times. This rearrangement joins TRBV7-3 to TRBJ2-1, with D unresolved. CDR3 size: 14 residues. Trimming shortened V by 0 bases and J by 5 bases, and 8 bases separated the two germline ends. The germline gives CDR1 SGHTA, CDR2 FQGTGA. The CDR3 DNA is TGTGCCAGCAGCTTAACGAGGACCGACAATGAGCAGTTCTTC. It codes for CASSLTRTDNEQFF. The full variable domain, completed using reference TRBV7-3 and TRBJ2-1, is GAGVSQTPSNKVTEKGKYVELRCDPISGHTALYWYRQSLGQGPEFLIYFQGTGAADDSGLPNDRFFAVRPEGSVSTLKIQRTERGDSAVYLCASSLTRTDNEQFFGPGTRLTVL.

In this sample, this clonotype turned up a few times. The chain carries TRBV18 and TRBJ2-5; the D call may be TRBD1 or TRBD2 (5 bases each). Between the trimmed V and J ends, which lost 0 bases and 2 bases, there was a span of 19 bases. CDR1 and CDR2 from the germline V gene are KGHSH and LQKENI. This CDR3 contains 18 residues. CDR3: CASSPPVPGAPGQETQYF. The CDR3 DNA is TGTGCCAGCTCACCACCGGTTCCCGGGGCGCCGGGGCAAGAGACCCAGTACTTC. The full variable domain, with the rest looked up from reference TRBV18 and TRBJ2-5, is NAGVMQNPRHLVRRRGQEARLRCSPMKGHSHVYWYRQLPEEGLKFMVYLQKENIIDESGMPKERFSAEFPKEGPSILRIQQVVRGDSAAYFCASSPPVPGAPGQETQYFGPGTRLLVL.

V usage is TRBV27 and J usage is TRBJ2-1; D unresolved. V was trimmed by 2 bases and J by 1 base, leaving 15 bases between them. The CDR3 has 17 residues. Per germline, CDR1 MNHEY and CDR2 SMNVEV (reference sequence). CDR3 region: CASSLRRIPTSYNEQFF. CDR3 DNA: TGTGCCAGCAGTTTAAGACGGATCCCTACGTCCTACAATGAGCAGTTCTTC.

This chain uses TRBV9 with TRBJ2-5, with a tentative D call TRBD2 (6 bases). Per the germline V gene, CDR1 is SGDLS and CDR2 is YYNGEE. The length of the CDR3 is 14 residues. Trimming left V 4 bases short and J 2 bases short, with 12 bases between. The chain's CDR3 is CASSPTGTQETQYF. Here the CDR3 DNA reads TGTGCCAGCAGCCCCACCGGGACTCAAGAGACCCAGTACTTC. The full variable domain, completed using reference TRBV9 and TRBJ2-5, is DSGVTQTPKHLITATGQRVTLRCSPRSGDLSVYWYQQSLDQGLQFLIQYYNGEERAKGNILERFSAQQFPDLHSELNLSSLELGDSALYFCASSPTGTQETQYFGPGTRLLVL.

V and J are TRBV12-3 or TRBV12-4 and TRBJ2-2, with 9 bases that match TRBD1. This CDR3 is 17 amino acids long. V gave up 6 bases and J gave up 4 bases; unmatched junction bases: 12. The CDR3 DNA follows: TGTGCCAGCAGCTCTCCCTTGGGACAGGGTCCCACCGGGGAGCTGTTTTTT. Protein sequence: CASSSPLGQGPTGELFF.

Ten or more counts support this clonotype. This chain's CDR3 is CASSLDPSSYEQYF. CDR3 in DNA: TGTGCCAGCAGCTTAGACCCAAGCTCCTACGAGCAGTACTTC. The chain joins TRBV7-6 to TRBJ2-7; D remains unclear. V lost 1 base and J lost 0, with 7 bases in between. CDR1 and CDR2 from the germline V gene are SGHVS and FNYEAQ. The CDR3 consists of 14 residues. Complete variable domain (other parts from reference TRBV7-6 and TRBJ2-7): GAGVSQSPRYKVTKRGQDVALRCDPISGHVSLYWYRQALGQGPEFLTYFNYEAQQDKSGLPNDRFSAERPEGSISTLTIQRTEQRDSAMYRCASSLDPSSYEQYFGPGTRLTVT.

This clonotype was counted only a few times. V gene TRBV7-2 combines with J gene TRBJ2-7; D gene ambiguous. CDR1 and CDR2 (germline): SGHTA, FQGNSA. V was pared by 2 bases and J by 4 bases, with 6 bases between. The CDR3 is made up of 12 amino acids. This chain's CDR3 is CASSLWPYEQYF. CDR3 DNA sequence: TGTGCCAGCAGCTTATGGCCATACGAGCAGTACTTC.

In its sample, this clonotype was seen many times. J is TRBJ2-2 and V is TRBV10-3; unclear D gene. V was trimmed by 8 bases and J by 2 bases, leaving 12 bases between them. CDR1 ENHRY and CDR2 SYGVKD come from the germline V gene. CDR3 size: 14 residues. In nucleotides, the CDR3 is TGTGCCATCGAATCCCCCGCTAACACCGGGGAGCTGTTTTTT. Translated: CAIESPANTGELFF.

A note on this clonotype: This may be a read error, as it is one base from a much larger clone. The chain links TRBV5-6 to TRBJ2-5; D is perhaps TRBD2 (5 bases). CDR1 is SGHDT and CDR2 is YYEEEE in the germline V gene. The ends were cut back, 1 base at V and 9 bases at J, with 16 bases in the middle. This CDR3 is built from 14 residues. CDR3 nucleotide sequence: TGTGCCAGCAGCTTGCTTGAGCTAGTGGAGGCCCAGTACTTC. Translation: CASSLLELVEAQYF.

The rearrangement uses TRBV7-2 and TRBJ2-1; D is possibly TRBD1 (6 bases). Trimming took 5 bases from V and 9 from J, leaving 11 bases between them. Germline values: CDR1 SGHTA, CDR2 FQGNSA. CDR3 length equals 12 residues. In nucleotides, the CDR3 is TGTGCCAGCAGCCTCTTACAGGGTGAGCAGTTCTTC. Protein product: CASSLLQGEQFF.

Many counts were recorded for this clonotype. The rearrangement links TRBV4-2 to TRBJ2-2, with a weak D call TRBD2 (6 bases). This CDR3 has 16 amino acids. V lost 1 base and J 4 bases, leaving 13 bases between the germline ends. In germline, CDR1 is LGHNA, CDR2 YNFKEQ. CDR3 sequence: CASSQAEGSVTGELFF. For the CDR3, the DNA is TGTGCCAGCAGCCAAGCGGAGGGCTCCGTCACCGGGGAGCTGTTTTTT.

This clonotype was picked up many times. V gene TRBV12-3 or TRBV12-4 combines with J gene TRBJ1-1; D perhaps matches TRBD1 (6 bases). Trimming left V 6 bases short and J 5 bases short, with 16 bases between. This CDR3 contains 14 residues. The chain's CDR3 is CASRPSTGGTEAFF. In nucleotides, the CDR3 is TGTGCCAGCAGACCGTCGACAGGAGGTACTGAAGCTTTCTTT.

The chain uses TRBV3-1 and TRBJ2-1, with 15 bases that match TRBD2. The germline CDR1 and CDR2 sequences are LGHDT and YNNKEL (reference sequence). CDR3 length: 19 residues. The V gene end was trimmed by 0 bases and the J gene end by 4 bases; junction bases not matched to a gene: 7. This CDR3 reads CASSQETGTSGRNYNEQFF. The CDR3 DNA sequence: TGTGCCAGCAGCCAAGAGACCGGGACTAGCGGGAGGAATTACAATGAGCAGTTCTTC.

The rearrangement uses TRBV29-1 and TRBJ2-1; 7 nucleotides match TRBD2. CDR1 is SQVTM, CDR2 ANQGSEA, per germline. The CDR3 is 11 amino acids. J lost 7 bases, V lost 7 bases, and 4 bases had no gene match. The CDR3 is CSGGRGNEQFF. CDR3 bases: TGCAGCGGTGGGAGGGGTAATGAGCAGTTCTTC.

Many counts were recorded for this clonotype. The chain carries TRBV6-6 and TRBJ1-2; D not resolved. The CDR3 totals 13 residues. V dropped 2 bases and J dropped 4 bases, with 8 bases sitting between them. Germline CDR1 and CDR2: MNHNY and SVGAGI (reference sequence). This chain's CDR3 is CASSYGESYGYTF. CDR3 coding DNA: TGTGCCAGCAGTTACGGGGAGAGCTATGGCTACACCTTC.

V and J are TRBV4-2 and TRBJ2-1; D might be TRBD1 (5 bases). V was cut by 4 bases and J by 0 bases, with 19 bases left in between. Per the germline V gene, CDR1 is LGHNA and CDR2 is YNFKEQ. This CDR3 spans 18 amino acids. In DNA form, the CDR3 reads TGTGCCAGCAGCCTCCACCACAGGCTAACCTCCTCCTACAATGAGCAGTTCTTC. Translated: CASSLHHRLTSSYNEQFF.

This clonotype has a handful of counts. The chain employs TRBV14 and TRBJ2-7; no clear D gene. Trimming pared 1 base from V and 5 bases from J, leaving 9 bases between. The length of the CDR3 is 13 residues. Germline loops: CDR1 SGHDN, CDR2 FVKESK. For the CDR3, the DNA is TGTGCCAGCAGCCAAGGGCAGGTCCACGAGCAGTACTTC. It is translated as CASSQGQVHEQYF. The full variable domain, in which reference TRBV14 and TRBJ2-7 provide the parts outside the CDR3, is EAGVTQFPSHSVIEKGQTVTLRCDPISGHDNLYWYRRVMGKEIKFLLHFVKESKQDESGMPNNRFLAERTGGTYSTLKVQPAELEDSGVYFCASSQGQVHEQYFGPGTRLTVT.

The gene calls are TRBV5-1 and TRBJ2-1; D may be TRBD1 (7 bases). V lost 5 bases, J lost 7 bases, and 10 bases lay in between. Per germline, CDR1 SGHRS and CDR2 YFSETQ. This CDR3 is built from 12 residues. This CDR3 reads CASRTGRNEQFF. The DNA of the CDR3 is TGCGCCAGCAGGACAGGGAGGAATGAGCAGTTCTTC.

This chain connects TRBV10-3 to TRBJ2-1; D unresolved. V was shortened by 10 bases and J by 10 bases, with 11 bases between the two germline ends. CDR1 and CDR2 from the germline V gene are ENHRY and SYGVKD. The CDR3 spans 10 residues. The DNA of the CDR3 is TGTGCCACCATATTACGCGAGCAGTTCTTC. It codes for CATILREQFF.